This T cell receptor beta chain emerged from a study of cytomegalovirus exposure and HLA in healthy donors. Primers: 60 Vbeta forward and 13 Jbeta reverse. The table came from immunoSEQ multiplex PCR; TCRdb's copy has only in-frame clones and leaves some out. The table records around 120,000 clones, approximately 81% of them present only once. Germline V lookup: CDR1 SGHDT, CDR2 YYEEEE. The CDR3 is made up of 16 amino acids. The junction had 6 bases not matched to a gene; V was cut back by 0 bases and J by 9 bases. Source material: PBMCs. The receptor was isolated from a man aged 30-40 years in good health and CMV-seropositive. V gene TRBV5-6 combines with J gene TRBJ2-1; 13 bases are a match to TRBD2. CDR3 region: CASSLGLAGGFVEQFF. CDR3 coding DNA: TGTGCCAGCAGCTTGGGACTAGCGGGAGGATTTGTTGAGCAGTTCTTC.